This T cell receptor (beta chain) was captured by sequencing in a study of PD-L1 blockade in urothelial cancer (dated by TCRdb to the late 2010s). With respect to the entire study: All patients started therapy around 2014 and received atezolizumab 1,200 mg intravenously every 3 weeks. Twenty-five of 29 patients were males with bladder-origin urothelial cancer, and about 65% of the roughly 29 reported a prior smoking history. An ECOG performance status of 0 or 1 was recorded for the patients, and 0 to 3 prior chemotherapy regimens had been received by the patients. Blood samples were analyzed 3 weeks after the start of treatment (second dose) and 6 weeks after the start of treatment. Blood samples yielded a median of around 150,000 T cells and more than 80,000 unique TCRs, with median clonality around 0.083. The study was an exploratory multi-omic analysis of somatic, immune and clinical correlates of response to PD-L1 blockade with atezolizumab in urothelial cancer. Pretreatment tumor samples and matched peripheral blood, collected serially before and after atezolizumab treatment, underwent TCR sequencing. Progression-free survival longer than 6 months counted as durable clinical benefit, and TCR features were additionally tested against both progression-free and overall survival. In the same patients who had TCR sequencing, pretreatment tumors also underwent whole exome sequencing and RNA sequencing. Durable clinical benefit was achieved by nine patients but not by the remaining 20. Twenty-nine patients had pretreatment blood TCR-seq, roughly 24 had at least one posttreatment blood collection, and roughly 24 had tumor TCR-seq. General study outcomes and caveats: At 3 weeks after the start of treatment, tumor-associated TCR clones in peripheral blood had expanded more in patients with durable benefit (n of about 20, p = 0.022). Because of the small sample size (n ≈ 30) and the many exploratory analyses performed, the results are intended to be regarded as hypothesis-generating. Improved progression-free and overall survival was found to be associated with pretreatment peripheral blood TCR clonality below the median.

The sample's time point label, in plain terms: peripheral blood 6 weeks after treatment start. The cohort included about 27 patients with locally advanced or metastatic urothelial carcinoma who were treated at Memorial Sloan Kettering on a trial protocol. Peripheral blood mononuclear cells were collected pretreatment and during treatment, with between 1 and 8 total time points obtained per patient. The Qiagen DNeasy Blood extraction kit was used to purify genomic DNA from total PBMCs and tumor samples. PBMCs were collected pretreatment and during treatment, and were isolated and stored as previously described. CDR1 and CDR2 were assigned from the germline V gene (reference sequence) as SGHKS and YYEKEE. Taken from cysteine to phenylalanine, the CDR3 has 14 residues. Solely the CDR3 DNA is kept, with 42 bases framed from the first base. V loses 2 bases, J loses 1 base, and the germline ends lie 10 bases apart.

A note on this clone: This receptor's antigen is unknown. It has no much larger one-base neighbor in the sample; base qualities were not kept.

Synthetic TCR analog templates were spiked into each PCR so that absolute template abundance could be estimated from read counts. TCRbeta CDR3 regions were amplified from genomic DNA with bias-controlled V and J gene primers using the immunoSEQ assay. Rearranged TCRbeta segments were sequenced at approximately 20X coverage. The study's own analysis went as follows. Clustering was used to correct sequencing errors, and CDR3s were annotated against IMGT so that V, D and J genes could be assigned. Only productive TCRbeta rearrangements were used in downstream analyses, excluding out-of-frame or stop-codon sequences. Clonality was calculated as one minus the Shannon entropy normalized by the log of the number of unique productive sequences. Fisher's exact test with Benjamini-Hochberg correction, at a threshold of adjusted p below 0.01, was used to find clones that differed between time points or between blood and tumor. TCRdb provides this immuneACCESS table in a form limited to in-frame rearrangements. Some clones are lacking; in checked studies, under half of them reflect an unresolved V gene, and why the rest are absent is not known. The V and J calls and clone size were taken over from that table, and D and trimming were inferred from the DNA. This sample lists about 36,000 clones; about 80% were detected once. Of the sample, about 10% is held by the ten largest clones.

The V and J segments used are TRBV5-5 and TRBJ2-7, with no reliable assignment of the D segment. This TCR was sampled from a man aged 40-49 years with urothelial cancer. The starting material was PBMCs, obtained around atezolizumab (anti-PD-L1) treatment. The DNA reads TGTGCCAGCAGCTTAGGCTACGGGTCCTACGAGCAGTACTTC. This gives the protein CASSLGYGSYEQYF.